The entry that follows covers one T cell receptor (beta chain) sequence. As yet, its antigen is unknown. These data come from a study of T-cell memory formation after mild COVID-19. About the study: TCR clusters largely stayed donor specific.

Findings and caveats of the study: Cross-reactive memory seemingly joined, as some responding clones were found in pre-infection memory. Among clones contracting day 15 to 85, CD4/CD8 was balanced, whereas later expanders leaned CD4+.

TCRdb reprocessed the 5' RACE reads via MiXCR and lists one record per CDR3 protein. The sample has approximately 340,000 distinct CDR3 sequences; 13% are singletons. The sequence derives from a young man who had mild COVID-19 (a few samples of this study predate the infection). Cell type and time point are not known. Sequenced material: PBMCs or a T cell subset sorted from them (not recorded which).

The CDR3 is CASRSARNYGYTF. CDR3 in DNA: TGTGCCAGCAGATCCGCCCGGAACTATGGCTACACCTTC. The chain employs TRBV11-2 and TRBJ1-2; no clear D. This CDR3 is built from 13 residues. V dropped 6 bases and J dropped 2 bases, with 10 bases sitting between them. The germline gives CDR1 SGHAT, CDR2 FQNNGV.